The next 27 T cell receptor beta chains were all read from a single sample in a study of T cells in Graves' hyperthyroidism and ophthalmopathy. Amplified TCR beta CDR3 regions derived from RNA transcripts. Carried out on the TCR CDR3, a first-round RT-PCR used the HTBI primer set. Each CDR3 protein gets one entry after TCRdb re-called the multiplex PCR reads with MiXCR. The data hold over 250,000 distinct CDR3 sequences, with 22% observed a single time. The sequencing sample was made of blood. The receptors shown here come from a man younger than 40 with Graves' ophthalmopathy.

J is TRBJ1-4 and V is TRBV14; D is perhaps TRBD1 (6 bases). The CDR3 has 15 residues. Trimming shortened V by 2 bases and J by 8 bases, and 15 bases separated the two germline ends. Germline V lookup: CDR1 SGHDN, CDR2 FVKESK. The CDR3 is CASSQFTGGGEKLFF. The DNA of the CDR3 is TGTGCCAGCAGCCAATTTACCGGGGGCGGGGAAAAACTGTTTTTT.

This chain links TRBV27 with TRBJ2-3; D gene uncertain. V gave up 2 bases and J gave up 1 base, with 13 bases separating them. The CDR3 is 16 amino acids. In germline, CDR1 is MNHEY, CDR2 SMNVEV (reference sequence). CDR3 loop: CASSLGPHQRTDTQYF. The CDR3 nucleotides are TGTGCCAGCAGTTTAGGACCTCACCAGCGCACAGATACGCAGTATTTT.

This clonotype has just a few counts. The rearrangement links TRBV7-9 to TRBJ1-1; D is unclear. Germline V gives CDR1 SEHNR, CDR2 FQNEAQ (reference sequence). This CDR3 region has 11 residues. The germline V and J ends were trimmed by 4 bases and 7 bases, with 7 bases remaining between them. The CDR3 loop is CASSYLGEAFF. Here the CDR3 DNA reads TGTGCCAGCAGCTATCTAGGTGAAGCTTTCTTT. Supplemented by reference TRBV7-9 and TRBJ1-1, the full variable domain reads DTGVSQNPRHKITKRGQNVTFRCDPISEHNRLYWYRQTLGQGPEFLTYFQNEAQLEKSRLLSDRFSAERPKGSFSTLEIQRTEQGDSAMYLCASSYLGEAFFGQGTRLTVV.

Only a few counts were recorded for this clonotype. DNA for the CDR3: TGTGCCACCAGCCGACTTGGCCCGGGCGGCACTGAAGCTTTCTTT. The encoded protein is CATSRLGPGGTEAFF. The chain has TRBV15 and TRBJ1-1; the D is unclear. V shed 5 bases and J shed 4 bases, with 17 bases lying between them. This CDR3 comprises 15 residues. Germline CDR1 and CDR2: LNHNV and YYDKDF (reference sequence).

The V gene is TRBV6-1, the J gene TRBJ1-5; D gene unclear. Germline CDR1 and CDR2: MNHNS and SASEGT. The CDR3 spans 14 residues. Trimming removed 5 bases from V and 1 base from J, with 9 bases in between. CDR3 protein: CASSRAESNQPQHF. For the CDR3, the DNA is TGTGCCAGCAGTCGGGCGGAAAGCAATCAGCCCCAGCATTTT.

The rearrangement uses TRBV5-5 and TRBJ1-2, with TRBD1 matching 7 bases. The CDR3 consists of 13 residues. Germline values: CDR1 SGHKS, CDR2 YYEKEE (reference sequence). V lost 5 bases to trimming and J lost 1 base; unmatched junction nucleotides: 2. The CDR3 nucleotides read TGTGCCAGCAGGAACAGGGGTAACTATGGCTACACCTTC. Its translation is CASRNRGNYGYTF.

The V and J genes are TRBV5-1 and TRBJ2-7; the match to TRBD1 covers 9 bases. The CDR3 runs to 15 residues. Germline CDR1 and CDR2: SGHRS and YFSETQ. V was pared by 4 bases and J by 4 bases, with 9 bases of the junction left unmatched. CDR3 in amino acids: CASSASGTGLYEQYF. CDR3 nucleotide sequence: TGCGCCAGCAGCGCCTCAGGGACAGGGCTATACGAGCAGTACTTC. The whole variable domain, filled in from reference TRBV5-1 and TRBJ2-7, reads KAGVTQTPRYLIKTRGQQVTLSCSPISGHRSVSWYQQTPGQGLQFLFEYFSETQRNKGNFPGRFSGRQFSNSRSEMNVSTLELGDSALYLCASSASGTGLYEQYFGPGTRLTVT.

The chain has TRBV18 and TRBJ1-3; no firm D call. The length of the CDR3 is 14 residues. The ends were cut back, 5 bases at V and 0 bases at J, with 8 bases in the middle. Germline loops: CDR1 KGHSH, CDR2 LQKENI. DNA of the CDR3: TGTGCCAGCTCATCCGACAACTCTGGAAACACCATATATTTT. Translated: CASSSDNSGNTIYF.

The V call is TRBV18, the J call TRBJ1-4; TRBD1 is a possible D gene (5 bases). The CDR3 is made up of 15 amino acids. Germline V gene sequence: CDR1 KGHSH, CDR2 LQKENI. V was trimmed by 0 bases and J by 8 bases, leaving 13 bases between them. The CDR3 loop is CASSPPSGRDEKLFF. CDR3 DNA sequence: TGTGCCAGCTCACCACCGTCCGGCAGGGACGAAAAACTGTTTTTT.

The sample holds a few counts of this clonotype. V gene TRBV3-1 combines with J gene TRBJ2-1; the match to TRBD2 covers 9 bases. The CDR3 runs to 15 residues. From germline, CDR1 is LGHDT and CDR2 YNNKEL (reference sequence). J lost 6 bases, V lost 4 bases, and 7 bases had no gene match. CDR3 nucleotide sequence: TGTGCCAGCAGCCCCCTAGCGGGGCGGTCCAATGAGCAGTTCTTC. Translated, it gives CASSPLAGRSNEQFF.

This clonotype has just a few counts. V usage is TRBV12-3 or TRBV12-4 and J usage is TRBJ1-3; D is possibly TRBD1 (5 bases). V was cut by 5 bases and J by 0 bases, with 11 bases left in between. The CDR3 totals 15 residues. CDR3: CASSPGRASGNTIYF. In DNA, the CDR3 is TGTGCCAGCAGTCCGGGACGGGCCTCTGGAAACACCATATATTTT.

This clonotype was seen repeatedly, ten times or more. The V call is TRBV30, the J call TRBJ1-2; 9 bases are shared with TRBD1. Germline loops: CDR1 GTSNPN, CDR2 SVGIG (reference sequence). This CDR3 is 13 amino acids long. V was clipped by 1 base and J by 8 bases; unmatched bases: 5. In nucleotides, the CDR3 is TGTGCCTGGAGTGCATATACAGGGGGCGGCTACACCTTC. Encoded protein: CAWSAYTGGGYTF.

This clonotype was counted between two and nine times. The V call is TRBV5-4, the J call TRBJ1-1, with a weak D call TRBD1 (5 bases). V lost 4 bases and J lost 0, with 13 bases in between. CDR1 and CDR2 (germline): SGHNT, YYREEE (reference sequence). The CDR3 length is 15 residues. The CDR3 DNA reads TGTGCCAGCAGCGCACAGGTGTTAATGAACACTGAAGCTTTCTTT. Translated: CASSAQVLMNTEAFF.

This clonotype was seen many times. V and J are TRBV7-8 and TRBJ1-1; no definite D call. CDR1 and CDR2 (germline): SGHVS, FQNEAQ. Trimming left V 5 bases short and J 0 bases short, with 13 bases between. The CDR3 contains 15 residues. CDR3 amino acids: CASSTDGAVNTEAFF. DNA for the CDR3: TGTGCCAGCAGCACCGACGGCGCGGTGAACACTGAAGCTTTCTTT.

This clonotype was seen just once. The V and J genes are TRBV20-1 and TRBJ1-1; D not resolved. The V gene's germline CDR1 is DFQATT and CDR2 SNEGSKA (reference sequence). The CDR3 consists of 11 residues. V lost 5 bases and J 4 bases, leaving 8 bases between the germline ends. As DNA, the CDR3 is TGCAGTGCTCAAGGAGTCACTGAAGCTTTCTTT. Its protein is CSAQGVTEAFF.

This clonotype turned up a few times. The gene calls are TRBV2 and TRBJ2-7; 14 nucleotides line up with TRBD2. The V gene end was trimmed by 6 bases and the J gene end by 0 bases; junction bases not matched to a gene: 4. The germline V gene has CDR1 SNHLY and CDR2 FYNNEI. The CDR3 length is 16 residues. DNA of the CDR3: TGTGCCAGCAGGGGACTAGCGGGAGCCTACTCCTACGAGCAGTACTTC. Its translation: CASRGLAGAYSYEQYF.

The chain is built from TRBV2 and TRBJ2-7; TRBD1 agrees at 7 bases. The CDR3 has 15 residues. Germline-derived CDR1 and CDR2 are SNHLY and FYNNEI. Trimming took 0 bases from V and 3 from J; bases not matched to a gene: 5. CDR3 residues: CASSEAGTDNYEQYF. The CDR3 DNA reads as TGTGCCAGCAGTGAAGCCGGGACAGATAACTACGAGCAGTACTTC.

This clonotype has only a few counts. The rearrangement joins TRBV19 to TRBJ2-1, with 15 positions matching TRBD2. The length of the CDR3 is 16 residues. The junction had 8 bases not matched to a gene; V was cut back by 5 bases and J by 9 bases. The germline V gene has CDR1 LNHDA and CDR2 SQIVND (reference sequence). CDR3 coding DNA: TGTGCCAGTAGTGTCCGGACTAGCGGGAGGGGTGGTGAGCAGTTCTTC. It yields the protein CASSVRTSGRGGEQFF.

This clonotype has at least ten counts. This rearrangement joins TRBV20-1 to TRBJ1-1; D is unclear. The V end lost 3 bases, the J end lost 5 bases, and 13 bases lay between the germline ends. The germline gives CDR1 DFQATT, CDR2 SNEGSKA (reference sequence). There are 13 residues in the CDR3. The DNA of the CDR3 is TGCAGTGCTAGTAGTCGGCCGGGTACTGAAGCTTTCTTT. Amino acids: CSASSRPGTEAFF.

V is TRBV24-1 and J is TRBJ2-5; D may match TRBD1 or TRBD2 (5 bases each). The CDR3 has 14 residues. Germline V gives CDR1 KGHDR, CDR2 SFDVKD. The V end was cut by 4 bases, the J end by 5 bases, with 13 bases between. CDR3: CATSEGVPPETQYF. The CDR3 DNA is TGTGCCACCAGTGAGGGGGTGCCACCGGAGACCCAGTACTTC.

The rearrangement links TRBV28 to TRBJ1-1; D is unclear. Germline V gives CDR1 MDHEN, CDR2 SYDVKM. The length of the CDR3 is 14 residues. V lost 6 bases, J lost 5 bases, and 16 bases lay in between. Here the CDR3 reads CASSPRTPGTEAFF. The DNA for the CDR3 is TGTGCCAGCAGCCCTCGAACACCTGGGACTGAAGCTTTCTTT.

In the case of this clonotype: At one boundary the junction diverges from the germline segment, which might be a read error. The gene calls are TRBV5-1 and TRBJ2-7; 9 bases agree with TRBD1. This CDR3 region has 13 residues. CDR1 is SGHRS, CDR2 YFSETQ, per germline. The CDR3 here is CTSRSQDRGEQYF. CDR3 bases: TGCACCAGCAGATCCCAGGACAGGGGCGAGCAGTACTTC.

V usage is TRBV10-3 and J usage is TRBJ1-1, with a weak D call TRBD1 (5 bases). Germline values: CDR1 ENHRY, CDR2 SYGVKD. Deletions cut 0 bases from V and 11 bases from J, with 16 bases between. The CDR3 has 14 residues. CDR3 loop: CAISESGTAAWAFF. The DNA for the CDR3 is TGTGCCATCAGTGAGTCCGGGACGGCGGCGTGGGCTTTCTTT.

The CDR3 DNA reads TGTGCCAGCAGCTTAAAGAGGGACTACGAGCAGTACTTC. Translating gives CASSLKRDYEQYF. V is TRBV7-2 and J is TRBJ2-7; the D gene is possibly TRBD2 (5 bases). There are 13 residues in the CDR3. CDR1 and CDR2 (germline): SGHTA, FQGNSA. The V end was cut by 2 bases, the J end by 3 bases, with 8 bases between.

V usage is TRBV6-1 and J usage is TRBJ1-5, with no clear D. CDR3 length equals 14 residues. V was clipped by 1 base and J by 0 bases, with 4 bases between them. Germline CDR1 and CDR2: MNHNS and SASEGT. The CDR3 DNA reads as TGTGCCAGCAGTGAAGTTGGTAGCAATCAGCCCCAGCATTTT. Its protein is CASSEVGSNQPQHF.

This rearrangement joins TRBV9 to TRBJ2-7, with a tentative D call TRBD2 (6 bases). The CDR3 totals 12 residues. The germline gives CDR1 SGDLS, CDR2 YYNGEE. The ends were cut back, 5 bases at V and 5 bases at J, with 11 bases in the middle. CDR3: CASSAGINEQYF. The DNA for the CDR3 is TGTGCCAGCAGTGCGGGGATCAACGAGCAGTACTTC.

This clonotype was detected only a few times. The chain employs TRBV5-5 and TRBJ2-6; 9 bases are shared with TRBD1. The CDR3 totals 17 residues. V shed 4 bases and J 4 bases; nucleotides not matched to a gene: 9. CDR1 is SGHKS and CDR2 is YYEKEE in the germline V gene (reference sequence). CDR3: CASSHGTGSTGANVLTF. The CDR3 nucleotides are TGTGCCAGCAGCCACGGGACAGGGTCTACCGGGGCCAACGTCCTGACTTTC.